A selection of T cell receptor beta chains follows, all from one sample in a study of T cell repertoires in cytomegalovirus infection. TCRdb used MiXCR to reprocess the reads, holding one entry per CDR3 protein. In the table there are more than 400,000 distinct CDR3 sequences, approximately 26% of which are singletons. Sequencing was carried out using PBMCs. These receptors were taken from a human donor in good health (CMV status not recorded). Some clones in this sample may be carry-over from other donors' samples. Both conserved end residues are part of each CDR3.

J	V	length	CDR3
TRBJ2-5	TRBV7-6	13	CASSLELKTTQYF
TRBJ1-4	TRBV6-5	14	CASSWDSRNEKLFF
TRBJ1-5	TRBV6-2/TRBV6-3	17	CASSYSSGGAMDQPQHF
TRBJ1-5	TRBV7-2	15	CASSLRTGNHQPQHF
TRBJ2-5	TRBV2	13	CASSSASIETQYF
TRBJ2-3	TRBV20-1	15	CSAKTLEGVVDTQYF
TRBJ2-7	TRBV7-3	18	CASSLIGPEVPGAYEQYF
TRBJ2-5	TRBV7-2	14	CASSLTGNRETQYF
TRBJ2-5	TRBV12-3/TRBV12-4	17	CASSLSPFIGYQETQYF
TRBJ1-1	TRBV7-8	14	CASSLVGGDPEAFF
TRBJ2-6	TRBV7-2	19	CASSLEAGGLYSGANVLTF
TRBJ2-3	TRBV29-1	15	CSTQGGDSNTDTQYF
TRBJ1-4	TRBV29-1	13	CSVEGGTNEKLFF
TRBJ2-2	TRBV6-1	17	CASSALAGMAGTGELFF
TRBJ2-2	TRBV27	16	CASSPIRVENTGELFF
TRBJ2-1	TRBV5-1	15	CASSPRGVVYNEQFF
TRBJ1-6	TRBV6-2/TRBV6-3	15	CASSSGGLRNSPLHF
TRBJ2-3	TRBV7-8	15	CASSSSRQGTDTQYF
TRBJ1-5	TRBV5-4	12	CASSWGGGPQHF
TRBJ1-4	TRBV7-2	14	CASSLTGWDEKLFF
TRBJ1-1	TRBV7-9	10	CASALGEAFF
TRBJ2-7	TRBV29-1	14	CSAKPGQGTYEQYF
TRBJ1-1	TRBV9	13	CASSVGGSTEAFF
TRBJ1-4	TRBV6-5	17	CASSYSPRGPLPEKLFF
TRBJ2-7	TRBV10-3	13	CAIRGGLYYEQYF
TRBJ2-4	TRBV7-9	14	CASSLDRSRRIQYF
TRBJ2-1	TRBV5-6	17	CASSLYVGLAGGNEQFF
TRBJ1-4	TRBV7-9	15	CASSPARGASEKLFF
TRBJ1-6	TRBV5-1	14	CASSFDLGIGPLHF
TRBJ2-2	TRBV27	14	CASSFSKGYGELFF
TRBJ2-1	TRBV5-1	14	CASSLEAIPNEQFF
TRBJ1-5	TRBV10-3	13	CAISDQGGQPQHF
TRBJ2-3	TRBV23-1	18	CASSQPITGQGDTDTQYF
TRBJ1-4	TRBV7-6	17	CASSLGPGTGINEKLFF
TRBJ2-3	TRBV6-6	14	CASNLLEGTDTQYF
TRBJ2-7	TRBV12-3/TRBV12-4	13	CASSLSTRREQYF
TRBJ2-3	TRBV7-2	16	CASRRGLAASTDTQYF
TRBJ2-1	TRBV12-5	15	CASGRGQGALNEQFF
TRBJ2-1	TRBV19	13	CASTTTTLHEQFF
TRBJ1-6	TRBV4-3	16	CASSQGPGGSSSPLHF
TRBJ1-1	TRBV6-2/TRBV6-3	13	CASSYLRNTEAFF
TRBJ2-2	TRBV14	13	CASSRLITGELFF
TRBJ2-2	TRBV6-5	15	CASSYGQGVSGELFF
TRBJ2-3	TRBV7-2	14	CASSLGGASDTQYF
TRBJ2-1	TRBV6-8	12	CASRGVNNEQFF
TRBJ2-1	TRBV6-8	12	CASRADGKREFF
TRBJ2-1	TRBV7-9	15	CASSLEGRASDEQFF
TRBJ2-1	TRBV7-6	14	CASSWSGTLREQFF
TRBJ1-5	TRBV20-1	14	CSARDLGGNQPQHF
TRBJ2-3	TRBV5-4	15	CASSFRGNWTDTQYF
TRBJ1-2	TRBV11-2	15	CASSLGVGSAIGYTF
TRBJ2-5	TRBV9	13	CASSAVPQETQYF
TRBJ2-4	TRBV11-2	14	CASSLSGGKNIQYF
TRBJ2-1	TRBV7-9	12	CAAKLVVNEQFF
TRBJ1-1	TRBV12-3/TRBV12-4	15	CASSLEDRVGTEAFF
TRBJ2-5	TRBV7-2	13	CASNYGIQETQYF
TRBJ1-6	TRBV6-1	13	CASSEIEYSPLHF
TRBJ2-5	TRBV6-2/TRBV6-3	14	CASSATGFQETQYF
TRBJ2-1	TRBV28	16	CASSPGTSGSYNEQFF